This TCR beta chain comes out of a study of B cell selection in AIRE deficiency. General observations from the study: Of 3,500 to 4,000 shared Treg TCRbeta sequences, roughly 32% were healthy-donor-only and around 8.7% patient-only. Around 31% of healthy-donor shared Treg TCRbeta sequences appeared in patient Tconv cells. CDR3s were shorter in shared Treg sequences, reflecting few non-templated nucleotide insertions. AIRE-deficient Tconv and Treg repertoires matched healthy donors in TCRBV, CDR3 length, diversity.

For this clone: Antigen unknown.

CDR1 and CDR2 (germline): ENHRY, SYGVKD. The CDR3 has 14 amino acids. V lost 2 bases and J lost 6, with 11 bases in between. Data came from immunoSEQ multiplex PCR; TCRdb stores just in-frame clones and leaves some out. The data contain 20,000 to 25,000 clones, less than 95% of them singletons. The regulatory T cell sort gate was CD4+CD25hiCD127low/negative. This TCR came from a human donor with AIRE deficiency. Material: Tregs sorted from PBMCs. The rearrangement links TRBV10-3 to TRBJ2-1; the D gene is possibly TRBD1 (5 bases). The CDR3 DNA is TGTGCCATCAGTGAGACACCAGGGTCCAATGAGCAGTTCTTC. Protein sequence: CAISETPGSNEQFF.